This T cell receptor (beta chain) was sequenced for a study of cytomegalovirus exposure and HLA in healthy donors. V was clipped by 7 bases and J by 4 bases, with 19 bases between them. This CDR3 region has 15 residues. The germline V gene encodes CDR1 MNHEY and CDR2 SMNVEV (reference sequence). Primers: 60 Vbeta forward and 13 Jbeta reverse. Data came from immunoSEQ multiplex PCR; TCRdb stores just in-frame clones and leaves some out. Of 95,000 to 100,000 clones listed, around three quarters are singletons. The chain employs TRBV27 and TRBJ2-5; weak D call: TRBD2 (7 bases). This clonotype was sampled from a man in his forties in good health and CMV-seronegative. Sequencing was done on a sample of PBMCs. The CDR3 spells CASKGGAGLRETQYF. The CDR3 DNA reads TGTGCCAGCAAGGGGGGGGCAGGGCTACGAGAGACCCAGTACTTC.